Presented here are 15 T cell receptor beta chains from one specimen sequenced in a study of cytomegalovirus exposure and HLA in healthy donors. 13 Jbeta primers and 60 Vbeta primers were used for the PCR. Produced via immunoSEQ multiplex PCR; TCRdb's table is partial and in-frame only. The sample holds 90,000 to 120,000 clones, roughly 85% seen once. Material for sequencing was PBMCs. Receptors originate from a man in his sixties in good health and CMV-seropositive.

The rearrangement uses TRBV11-1 and TRBJ2-3; weak D call: TRBD2 (6 bases). CDR1 is SGHAT, CDR2 FQDESV, per germline (reference sequence). CDR3 size: 14 residues. The germline V and J ends were trimmed by 7 bases and 10 bases, with 21 bases remaining between them. This chain's CDR3 is CASNPPPASEAQYF. As DNA, the CDR3 is TGTGCCAGCAACCCTCCCCCGGCTAGCGAGGCGCAGTATTTT.

This chain connects TRBV4-3 to TRBJ1-1; TRBD1 agrees at 8 bases. J gave up 4 bases and V 1 base, and 2 bases lay outside the gene matches. The CDR3 loop spans 14 amino acids. Germline loops: CDR1 LGHNA, CDR2 YSLEER. The CDR3 sequence: CASSQVDRGTEAFF. The CDR3 region has the DNA TGCGCCAGCAGCCAAGTAGACAGGGGCACTGAAGCTTTCTTT.

J is TRBJ2-1 and V is TRBV7-4; 9 nucleotides match TRBD1. The J segment lost 7 bases and the V segment lost 7 bases, leaving 14 bases of the junction unmatched. The CDR3 runs to 16 residues. The germline gives CDR1 SGHVT, CDR2 SQSDAQ. The CDR3, as DNA: TGTGCCAGCACCCAAACACCGGGACAGGGTCTAAATGAGCAGTTCTTC. This codes for CASTQTPGQGLNEQFF. Filled out from reference TRBV7-4 and TRBJ2-1, the complete variable domain reads GAGVSQSPRYKVAKRGRDVALRCDSISGHVTLYWYRQTLGQGSEVLTYSQSDAQRDKSGRPSGRFSAERPERSVSTLKIQRTEQGDSAVYLCASTQTPGQGLNEQFFGPGTRLTVL.

The chain joins TRBV29-1 to TRBJ2-3, with 8 bases matching TRBD1. The germline V gene has CDR1 SQVTM and CDR2 ANQGSEA. This CDR3 contains 12 residues. J was trimmed by 3 bases and V by 6 bases; bases with no gene match: 2. As DNA, the CDR3 is TGCAGCGTAGACAGGGGTACAGATACGCAGTATTTT. This gives the protein CSVDRGTDTQYF.

This chain connects TRBV7-9 to TRBJ1-2; weak D call: TRBD1 (6 bases). Trimming pared 5 bases from V and 4 bases from J, leaving 11 bases between. Germline loops: CDR1 SEHNR, CDR2 FQNEAQ (reference sequence). The CDR3 covers 13 residues. The CDR3 DNA is TGTGCCAGCAGCCCCGGACAGCCCTATGGCTACACCTTC. This codes for CASSPGQPYGYTF.

The chain carries TRBV21-1 and TRBJ1-2. TRBV21-1 is marked as a pseudogene. The CDR3 length is 19 residues. CDR3 sequence: CASSKRGGWGIIRWYGYTF. CDR3 sequence (DNA): TGTGCCAGCAGCAAAAGGGGGGGGTGGGGGATTATCAGGTGGTATGGCTACACCTTC.

This chain connects TRBV27 to TRBJ1-1, with 8 nucleotides matching TRBD1. With 5 bases clipped from V and 4 bases from J, the junction kept 3 bases outside the gene matches. This CDR3 comprises 13 residues. Germline CDR1 reads MNHEY; CDR2 reads SMNVEV (reference sequence). For the CDR3, the DNA is TGTGCCAGCAGTATAACAGGGGGCACTGAAGCTTTCTTT. It specifies CASSITGGTEAFF.

The V gene is TRBV11-2, the J gene TRBJ2-2; 11 bases fit TRBD1. The CDR3 runs 18 residues. J was trimmed by 5 bases and V by 1 base; bases with no gene match: 9. Germline V gives CDR1 SGHAT, CDR2 FQNNGV. This CDR3 reads CASSLVPRTGGWTGELFF. In DNA, the CDR3 is TGTGCCAGCAGCTTAGTCCCTCGGACAGGGGGCTGGACCGGGGAGCTGTTTTTT.

Notes on this clone: The sample carries other DNA sequences with the same CDR3. The genes are TRBV20-1 and TRBJ2-3; no reliable D call. CDR3 length equals 11 residues. Trimming left V 6 bases short and J 3 bases short, with 7 bases between. Germline CDR1 reads DFQATT; CDR2 reads SNEGSKA (reference sequence). Here the CDR3 reads CSAVETDTQYF. CDR3 DNA: TGCAGTGCGGTAGAAACAGATACGCAGTATTTT.

V and J are TRBV21-1 and TRBJ2-7; the table assigns TRBD2, which was not confirmed against the DNA. TRBV21-1 constitutes a pseudogene. This CDR3 has 14 residues. The CDR3 nucleotides read TGTGCCAGCAGCAAAGAGGAGGGAGGGTACGAGCAGTACTTC. The encoded protein is CASSKEEGGYEQYF.

This clone was counted between two and nine times. The chain carries TRBV14 and TRBJ1-2; D remains unclear. Germline values: CDR1 SGHDN, CDR2 FVKESK. Trimming left V 3 bases short and J 8 bases short, with 16 bases between. The CDR3 is 14 residues long. The CDR3 DNA reads TGTGCCAGCAGCCACCGAGGGCATGAGGAAGGCTACACCTTC. Translating it yields CASSHRGHEEGYTF.

This clone was recorded at least ten times. The chain uses TRBV2 and TRBJ1-5; D remains ambiguous. V was shortened by 1 base and J by 7 bases, with 11 bases between the two germline ends. The CDR3 sequence is 14 residues long. Germline loops: CDR1 SNHLY, CDR2 FYNNEI. CDR3 amino acids: CASSEVNSRQPQHF. In DNA form, the CDR3 reads TGTGCCAGCAGTGAAGTAAACAGTAGACAGCCCCAGCATTTT.

The chain employs TRBV9 and TRBJ2-5; 8 bases match TRBD1. From germline, CDR1 is SGDLS and CDR2 YYNGEE. CDR3 size: 16 residues. The V and J ends lost 3 bases and 1 base, in that order; junction bases with no gene match: 8. CDR3 coding DNA: TGTGCCAGCAGCGCCACCTGGACAGGGCCCCAAGAGACCCAGTACTTC. Protein sequence: CASSATWTGPQETQYF.

The chain uses TRBV19 and TRBJ1-1; 7 bases fit TRBD1. The germline V gene encodes CDR1 LNHDA and CDR2 SQIVND (reference sequence). The CDR3 is made up of 14 amino acids. After removal of 3 bases from V and 0 bases from J, the junction contained 1 base not matched to a gene. This CDR3 reads CASSITGVNTEAFF. CDR3 in DNA: TGTGCCAGTAGTATTACAGGGGTGAACACTGAAGCTTTCTTT.

The V call is TRBV15, the J call TRBJ1-4; TRBD1 is a possible D gene (6 bases). V was cut by 2 bases and J by 7 bases, with 14 bases left in between. The CDR3 loop spans 15 amino acids. Germline CDR1 reads LNHNV; CDR2 reads YYDKDF (reference sequence). This chain's CDR3 is CATSRTKGVSEKLFF. The CDR3 coding sequence is TGTGCCACCAGCAGAACTAAGGGGGTGTCTGAAAAACTGTTTTTT.